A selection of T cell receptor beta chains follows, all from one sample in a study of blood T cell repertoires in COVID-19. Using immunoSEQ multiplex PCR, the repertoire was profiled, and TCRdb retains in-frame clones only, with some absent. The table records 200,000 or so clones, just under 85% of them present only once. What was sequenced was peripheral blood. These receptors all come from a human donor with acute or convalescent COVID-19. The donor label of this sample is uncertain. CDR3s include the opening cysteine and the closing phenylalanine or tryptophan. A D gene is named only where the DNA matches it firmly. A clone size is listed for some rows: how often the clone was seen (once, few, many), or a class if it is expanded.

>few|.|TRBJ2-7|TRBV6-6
TGTGCCAGCAGTTACTCAGCGGGTGTACACTACGAGCAGTACTTC
CASSYSAGVHYEQYF
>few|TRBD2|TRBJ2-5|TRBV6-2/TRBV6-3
TGTGCCAGCAGTTACTCGGGGGCGGGAGGATATCGAGAGACCCAGTACTTC
CASSYSGAGGYRETQYF
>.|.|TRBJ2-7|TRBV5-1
TGCGCCAGCAGCCGTAATGTGGGGGGAGGCGAGCAGTACTTC
CASSRNVGGGEQYF
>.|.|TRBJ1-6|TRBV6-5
TGTGCCAGCAGGCCGCGGGGGGCGTTGGGTTCACCCCTCCACTTT
CASRPRGALGSPLHF
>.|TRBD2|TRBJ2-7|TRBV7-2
TGTGCCAGCAGCGGGTTAGCGGGAGGGAACGAGCAGTACTTC
CASSGLAGGNEQYF
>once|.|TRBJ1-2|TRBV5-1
TGCGCCAGCAGCTTTACAGCAAGCCCGGACTATGGCTACACCTTC
CASSFTASPDYGYTF
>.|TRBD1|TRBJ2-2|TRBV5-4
TGTGCCAGCAGCCCCGGACAGGGGTGGAACACCGGGGAGCTGTTTTTT
CASSPGQGWNTGELFF
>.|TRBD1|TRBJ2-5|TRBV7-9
TGTGCCAGCAGCTCGTGGGGGACAGGGCAACAAGAGACCCAGTACTTC
CASSSWGTGQQETQYF
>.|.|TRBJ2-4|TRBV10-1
TGCGCCAGCAGTGAGGGGCAGGGGACGGACATTCAGTACTTC
CASSEGQGTDIQYF
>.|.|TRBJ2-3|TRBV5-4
TGTGCCAGCAGCTTGGGGAGTAGCACAGATACGCAGTATTTT
CASSLGSSTDTQYF
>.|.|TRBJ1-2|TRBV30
TGTGCCTGGAGCGCTACAGGGACCCATGGCTACACCTTC
CAWSATGTHGYTF
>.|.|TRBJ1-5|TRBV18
TGTGCCAGCTCACAGAGTTATAGCAATCAGCCCCAGCATTTT
CASSQSYSNQPQHF
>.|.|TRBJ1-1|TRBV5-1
TGCGCCAGCAGCTTGGCGTCCCCCCCTGAAGCTTTCTTT
CASSLASPPEAFF
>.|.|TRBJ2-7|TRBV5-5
TGTGCCAGCAGCTTCACAGGATTAGGCGACGAGCAGTACTTC
CASSFTGLGDEQYF
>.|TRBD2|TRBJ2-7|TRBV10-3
TGTGCCATCAGTGACCCTAGCGGAGCCTCCTACGAGCAGTACTTC
CAISDPSGASYEQYF
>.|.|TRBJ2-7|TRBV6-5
TGTGCCAGTGCCGACGGTGGACTGACCTACGAGCAGTACTTC
CASADGGLTYEQYF
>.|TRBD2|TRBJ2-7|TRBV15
TGTGCCACCAGGCGGGAGCCCTACGAGCAGTACTTC
CATRREPYEQYF
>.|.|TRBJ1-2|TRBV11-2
TGTGCCAGCAGCTTAGAGAACAGACTATATGGCTACACCTTC
CASSLENRLYGYTF
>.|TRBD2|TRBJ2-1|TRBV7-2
TGTGCCAGCAGCCCCGGGACTAGCGCGTACAATGAGCAGTTCTTC
CASSPGTSAYNEQFF
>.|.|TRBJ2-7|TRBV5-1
TGCGCCAGCAGCTTGGCAAAGAACTACTACGAGCAGTACTTC
CASSLAKNYYEQYF
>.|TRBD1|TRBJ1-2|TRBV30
TGTGCCTGGTCTCCTCCAGGGGGCGGCTACACCTTC
CAWSPPGGGYTF
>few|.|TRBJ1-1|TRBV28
TGTGCCAGCAGTGAGATGGGCCTCCAAGCTTTCTTT
CASSEMGLQAFF
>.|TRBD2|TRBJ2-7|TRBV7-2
TGTGCCAGCAGCCTCGCGGGAGGCCGCCTGTTCGAGCAGTACTTC
CASSLAGGRLFEQYF
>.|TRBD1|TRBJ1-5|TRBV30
TGTGCCTGGAGTGGAGGACAGGGTCTGGGCAATCAGCCCCAGCATTTT
CAWSGGQGLGNQPQHF
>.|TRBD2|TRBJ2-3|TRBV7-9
TGTGCCAGCAGCTTAGACGATGGACGGCTAGCGGGAGGTACGCAGTATTTT
CASSLDDGRLAGGTQYF
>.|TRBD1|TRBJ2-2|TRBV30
TGTGCCTGGACTAGGAACAGGGGTCCAACCGGGGAGCTGTTTTTT
CAWTRNRGPTGELFF
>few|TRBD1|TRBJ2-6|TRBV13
TGTGCCAGCAGTCCTACCGGGACAGGGAGTTCCTCTGGGGCCAACGTCCTGACTTTC
CASSPTGTGSSSGANVLTF
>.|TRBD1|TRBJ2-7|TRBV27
TGTGCCAGCAGTTGGCTAAAAGACAGGGCCTACGAGCAGTACTTC
CASSWLKDRAYEQYF
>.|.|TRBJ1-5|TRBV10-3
TGTGCCATCAGTATGCAGGAGGGTAATCAGCCCCAGCATTTT
CAISMQEGNQPQHF